A single sample is the source of the 2 T cell receptor beta chains below, sequenced in a study of PD-1 blockade in classical Hodgkin lymphoma. No patient escaped relapse after autologous stem cell transplantation, and brentuximab vedotin exposure varied. The repertoire was sequenced with immunoSEQ multiplex PCR; TCRdb's copy has only in-frame clones and lacks some. The sample shows approximately 37,000 clones, around 80% of them seen only once. Sequencing was performed on peripheral blood mononuclear cells (PBMCs), taken at baseline. All receptors come from a human donor with classical Hodgkin lymphoma.

CDR3 residues: CAWNRGRGNTIYF. DNA for the CDR3: TGTGCCTGGAACCGGGGCAGGGGAAACACCATATATTTT. This chain joins TRBV30 and TRBJ1-3, with D possibly being TRBD1 (5 bases). Trimming cost V 4 bases and J 4 bases, with 11 bases left between them. Germline V CDR1 and CDR2: GTSNPN, SVGIG (reference sequence). This CDR3 is 13 amino acids long.

The chain couples TRBV2 to TRBJ1-4; TRBD1 aligns across 7 bases. The CDR3 spans 15 residues. With 6 bases clipped from V and 4 bases from J, the junction kept 8 bases outside the gene matches. From germline, CDR1 is SNHLY and CDR2 FYNNEI. The DNA of the CDR3 is TGTGCCAGCAGGGCCCCCGGGACAGATAATGAAAAACTGTTTTTT. Translated, it gives CASRAPGTDNEKLFF.